Shown below are 9 T cell receptor beta chains from a single sample sequenced in a study of cytomegalovirus exposure and HLA in healthy donors. It was with 60 Vbeta and 13 Jbeta primers that the PCR ran. Here immunoSEQ multiplex PCR was the method, and the copy in TCRdb shows in-frame clones only, minus some. Of 140,000 to 150,000 clones in the sample, 76% were seen once. Sequencing was carried out using PBMCs. All receptors come from a middle-aged man in good health and CMV-seronegative.

The chain links TRBV2 to TRBJ2-1; 12 nucleotides line up with TRBD2. The CDR3 covers 17 residues. With V trimmed by 4 bases and J by 0 bases, 4 bases remained unmatched. Germline CDR1 is SNHLY and CDR2 is FYNNEI. CDR3 amino acids: CASSVETSGSSYNEQFF. The CDR3 bases are TGTGCCAGCAGTGTTGAGACTAGCGGGAGCTCCTACAATGAGCAGTTCTTC. The complete variable domain, with remaining parts taken from reference TRBV2 and TRBJ2-1, reads EPEVTQTPSHQVTQMGQEVILRCVPISNHLYFYWYRQILGQKVEFLVSFYNNEISEKSEIFDDQFSVERPDGSNFTLKIRSTKLEDSAMYFCASSVETSGSSYNEQFFGPGTRLTVL.

This clone turned up a few times. The rearrangement joins TRBV6-6 to TRBJ1-1, with D uncertain. This CDR3 spans 14 amino acids. Germline V gives CDR1 MNHNY, CDR2 SVGAGI (reference sequence). Trimming removed 2 bases at V and 3 bases at J, with 10 bases between. In DNA form, the CDR3 reads TGTGCCAGCAGTTACGGGAGCTTGGACACTGAAGCTTTCTTT. Its translation: CASSYGSLDTEAFF.

The chain couples TRBV7-2 to TRBJ2-7; 7 bases align to TRBD1. Germline values: CDR1 SGHTA, CDR2 FQGNSA. J gave up 6 bases and V 1 base, and 9 bases lay outside the gene matches. The CDR3 loop spans 15 amino acids. CDR3 DNA sequence: TGTGCCAGCAGCTTAGAAGGGACAGCTCCTGGCGAGCAGTACTTC. Translating gives CASSLEGTAPGEQYF.

The chain is built from TRBV19 and TRBJ2-7; 8 bases fit TRBD1. The CDR3 loop spans 15 amino acids. Germline values: CDR1 LNHDA, CDR2 SQIVND (reference sequence). J lost 3 bases, V lost 7 bases, and 11 bases had no gene match. CDR3 protein: CASTSPGTGIYEQYF. In nucleotides, the CDR3 is TGTGCCAGTACTTCACCCGGGACAGGCATCTACGAGCAGTACTTC. The variable domain in full, completed from reference TRBV19 and TRBJ2-7, reads DGGITQSPKYLFRKEGQNVTLSCEQNLNHDAMYWYRQDPGQGLRLIYYSQIVNDFQKGDIAEGYSVSREKKESFPLTVTSAQKNPTAFYLCASTSPGTGIYEQYFGPGTRLTVT.

There are a few counts of this clone. The chain couples TRBV5-1 to TRBJ1-2; TRBD1 aligns across 7 bases. The CDR3 spans 14 residues. The J segment lost 2 bases and the V segment lost 4 bases, leaving 5 bases of the junction unmatched. The germline V gene encodes CDR1 SGHRS and CDR2 YFSETQ. This CDR3 is CASSPRDRNYGYTF. CDR3 bases: TGCGCCAGCAGCCCCCGGGACAGAAACTATGGCTACACCTTC.

The chain couples TRBV11-2 to TRBJ2-5; D call uncertain. V gave up 0 bases and J gave up 10 bases, with 6 bases separating them. Germline V gene data show CDR1 as SGHAT and CDR2 as FQNNGV. The CDR3 has 11 residues. This CDR3 reads CASSLDRGQYF. The CDR3 DNA reads TGTGCCAGCAGCTTAGATCGAGGCCAGTACTTC.

This clone has more than one count but fewer than ten. This chain connects TRBV10-3 to TRBJ2-7; 8 bases are shared with TRBD2. J lost 5 bases, V lost 4 bases, and 13 bases had no gene match. The length of the CDR3 is 16 residues. Germline V gene lookup returns CDR1 ENHRY and CDR2 SYGVKD. The DNA for the CDR3 is TGTGCCATCAGTGGTACTAGCGGACCCGGATCTGACGAGCAGTACTTC. This gives the protein CAISGTSGPGSDEQYF.

The V gene is TRBV5-1, the J gene TRBJ1-4; 7 bases are a match to TRBD1. Germline CDR1 is SGHRS and CDR2 is YFSETQ. This CDR3 is 17 amino acids long. Trimming removed 4 bases from V and 1 base from J; junction bases left unmatched: 10. The CDR3 spells CASSPGTAGGTNEKLFF. In nucleotides, the CDR3 is TGCGCCAGCAGCCCAGGGACAGCGGGGGGAACTAATGAAAAACTGTTTTTT.

This clone was detected a few times. This chain uses TRBV28 with TRBJ2-5, with D possibly TRBD1 on 6 matching bases. TRBJ2-7 matches the DNA end more closely, so the J call is doubtful. The CDR3 is 15 residues long. CDR1 and CDR2 (germline): MDHEN, SYDVKM. The CDR3 is CASSYTGKPPYEQYF. CDR3 nucleotide sequence: TGTGCCAGCAGTTACACAGGGAAACCCCCCTACGAGCAGTACTTC.